The T cell receptor (beta chain) described here comes from a study of spatial heterogeneity in lung cancer (dated by TCRdb to 2018 to 2020). Study-wide context: Beta-chain transcripts were consistently detected in greater numbers than alpha-chain transcripts, which likely reflects a higher abundance of beta-chain transcripts. In the raw uncorrected reads, each unique combination of TCR and UMI appeared more than ten times on average. The study quantitatively compared TCR alpha and beta repertoires across multiple tumor regions, matched nontumor lung and blood in non-small cell lung cancer. The study linked features of the TCR repertoire to counts of nonsynonymous mutations, which were determined by whole-exome sequencing of tumor tissue. At surgery, over 200 tumor regions, roughly 62 matched nontumor lung samples and 56 PBMC samples were TCR-sequenced for both alpha and beta chains. Summary of the overall study and its limitations: Ubiquitous expanded tumor TCRs were detected in blood more often at tumor resection than at routine follow-up. Confirming at a functional level the hypothesis that regional TCRs recognize regional mutations was considered to require additional single-cell paired TCR alpha and beta sequencing.

Comment on this clonotype: Its target antigen remains unknown. Base qualities are missing; no much larger clone stands one base away.

Preparation of the library involved 5' RACE. The data were produced on a NextSeq 500. To allow correction of PCR and sequencing errors, the TCR library protocol tagged every TCR cDNA molecule with a unique molecular identifier. Turning to the authors' computational methods: TCR identification, UMI-based error correction and CDR3 extraction were all carried out with Decombinator tools. TCRs above a frequency of 2 per 1,000, corresponding to the top 1% of the tumor frequency distribution, were defined as expanded. Rényi diversity was computed with the R vegan package after subsampling each repertoire 100 times to 5,000 TCRs. CDR3 similarity networks were built from amino acid triplet string-kernel similarity, with CDR3s being connected when pairwise similarity was above 0.82. TCRdb reprocessed the public reads (quality trimming at Q25 with fastp, clone calling with MiXCR) and kept in-frame beta chains. Each CDR3 protein appears once, grouped with its most common genes and DNA. For this entry, the V and J calls and clone size follow TCRdb and not the study's own pipeline. The sample table lists about 20,000 distinct CDR3 sequences, 15% to 20% of them with a count of one. The biggest ten clones account for more than 12% of the sample.

Per the germline V gene, SGHRS is the CDR1 and YFSETQ is the CDR2. The CDR3 goes from the cysteine to the phenylalanine over 16 residues. Only the CDR3 region is kept as DNA, spanning 48 bases read in frame from base 1. Germline trimming: 3 bases from V, 3 bases from J; junction bases outside gene matches: 7. Taken with the paper, the label for time point translates to: sample taken at primary tumor resection. TCR sequencing used whole RNA extracted from tumor and nontumor lung tissue, or from cryopreserved PBMC samples, without cell sorting. The donors were 72 patients from the lung TRACERx cohort who had early-stage, untreated non-small cell lung cancer. Only patients with enough RNA available from two or more tumor regions were chosen for TCR sequencing.

The sample consisted of PBMCs, taken at surgery. The chain joins TRBV5-1 to TRBJ2-1, with 9 bases aligning to TRBD1. The TCR sequence derives from a male donor with early-stage non-small cell lung cancer. The CDR3 region reads CASSSWDRALYNEQFF. In nucleotide form, the sequence is TGCGCCAGCAGCTCGTGGGACAGGGCGCTCTACAATGAGCAGTTCTTC.